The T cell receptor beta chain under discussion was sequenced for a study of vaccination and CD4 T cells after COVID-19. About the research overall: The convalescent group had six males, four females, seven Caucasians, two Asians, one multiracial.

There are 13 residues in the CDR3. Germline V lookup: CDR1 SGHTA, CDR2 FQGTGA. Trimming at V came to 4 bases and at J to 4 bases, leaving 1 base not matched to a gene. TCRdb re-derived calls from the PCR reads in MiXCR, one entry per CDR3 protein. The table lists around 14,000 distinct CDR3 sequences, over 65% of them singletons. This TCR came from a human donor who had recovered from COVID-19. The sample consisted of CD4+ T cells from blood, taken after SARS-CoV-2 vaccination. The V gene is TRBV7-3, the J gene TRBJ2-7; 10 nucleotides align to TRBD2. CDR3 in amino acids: CASSSTSGYEQYF. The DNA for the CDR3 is TGTGCCAGCAGCTCGACTAGCGGGTACGAGCAGTACTTC. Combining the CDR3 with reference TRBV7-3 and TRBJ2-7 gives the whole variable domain GAGVSQTPSNKVTEKGKYVELRCDPISGHTALYWYRQSLGQGPEFLIYFQGTGAADDSGLPNDRFFAVRPEGSVSTLKIQRTERGDSAVYLCASSSTSGYEQYFGPGTRLTVT.